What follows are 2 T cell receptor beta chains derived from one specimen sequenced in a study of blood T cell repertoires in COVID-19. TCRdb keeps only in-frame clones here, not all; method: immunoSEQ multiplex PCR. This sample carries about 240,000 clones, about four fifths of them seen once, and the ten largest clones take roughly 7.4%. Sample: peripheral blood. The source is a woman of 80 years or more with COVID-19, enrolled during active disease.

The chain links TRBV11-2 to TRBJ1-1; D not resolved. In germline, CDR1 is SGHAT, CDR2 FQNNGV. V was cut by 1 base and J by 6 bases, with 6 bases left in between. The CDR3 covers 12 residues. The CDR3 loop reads CASSLVSAEAFF. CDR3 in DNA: TGTGCCAGCAGCTTAGTATCAGCTGAAGCTTTCTTT.

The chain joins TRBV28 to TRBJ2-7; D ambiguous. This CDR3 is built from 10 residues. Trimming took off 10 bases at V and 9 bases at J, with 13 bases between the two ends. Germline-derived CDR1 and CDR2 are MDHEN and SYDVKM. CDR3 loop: CATYKRGQYF. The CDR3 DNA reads TGTGCCACTTATAAACGAGGGCAGTACTTC.